This T cell receptor (beta chain) was captured in a study of shared clonotypes between healthy human individuals. CDR1 is SGHNT, CDR2 YYREEE, per germline (reference sequence). The CDR3 totals 17 residues. With 4 bases clipped from V and 4 bases from J, the junction kept 8 bases outside the gene matches. Repertoires were generated with immunoSEQ multiplex PCR, while TCRdb's copy carries only in-frame clones and drops some. This table holds a few million clones, more than 80% found once. Donation came from healthy HIV-negative adults that had no recent acute infections or vaccinations. V gene TRBV5-4 combines with J gene TRBJ2-2, with 12 bases identical to TRBD1. This TCR came from a man younger than 35 in good health. Sequenced sample: naive CD4+ T cells sorted from blood. The subset here: CD45RA+ positively selected. CDR3 protein: CASSIGTGGRGTGELFF. CDR3 nucleotide sequence: TGTGCCAGCAGCATCGGGACAGGGGGCCGGGGCACCGGGGAGCTGTTTTTT. The full variable domain, its missing parts supplied by reference TRBV5-4 and TRBJ2-2, is ETGVTQSPTHLIKTRGQQVTLRCSSQSGHNTVSWYQQALGQGPQFIFQYYREEENGRGNFPPRFSGLQFPNYSSELNVNALELDDSALYLCASSIGTGGRGTGELFFGEGSRLTVL.